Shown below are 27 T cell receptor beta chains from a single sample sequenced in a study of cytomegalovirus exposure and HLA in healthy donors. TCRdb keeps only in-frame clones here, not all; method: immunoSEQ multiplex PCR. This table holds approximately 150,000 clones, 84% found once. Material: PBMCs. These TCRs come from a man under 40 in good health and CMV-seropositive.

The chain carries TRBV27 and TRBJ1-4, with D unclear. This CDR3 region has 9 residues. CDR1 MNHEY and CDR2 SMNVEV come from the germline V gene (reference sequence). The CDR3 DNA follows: TGTCCTAATCAAGAAAAACTGTTTTTT. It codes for CPNQEKLFF. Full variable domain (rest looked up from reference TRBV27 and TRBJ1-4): EAQVTQNPRYLITVTGKKLTVTCSQNMNHEYMSWYRQDPGLGLRQIYYSMNVEVTDKGDVPEGYKVSRKEKRNFPLILESPSPNQTSLYFCPNQEKLFFGSGTQLSVL.

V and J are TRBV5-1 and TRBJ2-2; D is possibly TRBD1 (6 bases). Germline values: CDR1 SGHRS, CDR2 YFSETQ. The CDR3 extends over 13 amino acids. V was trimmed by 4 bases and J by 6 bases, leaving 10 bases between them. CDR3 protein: CASSEQGSGELFF. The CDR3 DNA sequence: TGCGCCAGCAGCGAGCAGGGGTCCGGGGAGCTGTTTTTT.

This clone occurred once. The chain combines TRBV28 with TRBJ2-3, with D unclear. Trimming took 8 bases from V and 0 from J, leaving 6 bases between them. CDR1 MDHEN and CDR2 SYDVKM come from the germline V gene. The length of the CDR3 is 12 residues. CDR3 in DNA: TGTGCCAGCTCAGTTAGCACAGATACGCAGTATTTT. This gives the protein CASSVSTDTQYF.

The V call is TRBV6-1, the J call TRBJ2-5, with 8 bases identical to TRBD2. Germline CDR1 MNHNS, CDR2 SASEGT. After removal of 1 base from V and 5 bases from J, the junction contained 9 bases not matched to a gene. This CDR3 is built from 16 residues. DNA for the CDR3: TGTGCCAGCAGTGAAGGTCGAGCGGGAGCGGGGGAGACCCAGTACTTC. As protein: CASSEGRAGAGETQYF.

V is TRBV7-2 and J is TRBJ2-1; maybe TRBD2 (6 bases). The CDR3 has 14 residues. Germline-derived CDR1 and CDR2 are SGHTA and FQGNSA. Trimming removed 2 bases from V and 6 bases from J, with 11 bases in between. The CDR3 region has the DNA TGTGCCAGCAGCTTACGGGCGGGGCCCAATGAGCAGTTCTTC. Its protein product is CASSLRAGPNEQFF.

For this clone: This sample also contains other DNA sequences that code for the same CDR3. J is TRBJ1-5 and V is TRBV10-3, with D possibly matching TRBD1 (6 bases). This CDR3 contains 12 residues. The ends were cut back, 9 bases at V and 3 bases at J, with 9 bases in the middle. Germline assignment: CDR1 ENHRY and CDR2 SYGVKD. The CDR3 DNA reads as TGTGCCATTGGACAGAACAATCAGCCCCAGCATTTT. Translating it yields CAIGQNNQPQHF.

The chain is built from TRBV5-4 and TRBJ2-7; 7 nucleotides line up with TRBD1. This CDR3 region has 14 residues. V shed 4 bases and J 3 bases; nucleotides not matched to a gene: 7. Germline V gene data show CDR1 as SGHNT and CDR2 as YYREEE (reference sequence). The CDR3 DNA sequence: TGTGCCAGCAGCGATGGGACAGTGAACTACGAGCAGTACTTC. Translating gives CASSDGTVNYEQYF.

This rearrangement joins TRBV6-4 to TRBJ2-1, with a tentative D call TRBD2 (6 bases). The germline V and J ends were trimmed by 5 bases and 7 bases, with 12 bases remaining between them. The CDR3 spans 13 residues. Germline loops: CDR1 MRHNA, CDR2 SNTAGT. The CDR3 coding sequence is TGTGCCAGCAGTATCGAGGGAGGAAATGAGCAGTTCTTC. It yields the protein CASSIEGGNEQFF.

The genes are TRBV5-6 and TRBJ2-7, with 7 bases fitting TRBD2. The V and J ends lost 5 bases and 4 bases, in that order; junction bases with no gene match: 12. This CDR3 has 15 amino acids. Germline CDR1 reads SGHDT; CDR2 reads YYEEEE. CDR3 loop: CASSISRGGVYEQYF. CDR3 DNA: TGTGCCAGCAGTATCTCTCGGGGAGGGGTTTACGAGCAGTACTTC.

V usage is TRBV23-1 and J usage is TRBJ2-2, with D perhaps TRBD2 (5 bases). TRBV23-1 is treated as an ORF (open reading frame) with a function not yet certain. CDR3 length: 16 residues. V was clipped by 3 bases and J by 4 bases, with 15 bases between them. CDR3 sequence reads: CASSHPSGRATGELFF. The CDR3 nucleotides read TGCGCCAGCAGTCACCCCTCGGGAAGGGCCACCGGGGAGCTGTTTTTT.

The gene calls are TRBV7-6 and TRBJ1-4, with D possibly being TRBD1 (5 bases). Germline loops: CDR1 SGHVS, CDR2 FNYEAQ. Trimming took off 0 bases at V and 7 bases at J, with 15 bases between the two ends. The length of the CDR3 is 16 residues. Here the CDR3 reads CASSLAWIDSGEKLFF. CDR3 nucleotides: TGTGCCAGCAGCTTAGCTTGGATTGACAGTGGTGAAAAACTGTTTTTT.

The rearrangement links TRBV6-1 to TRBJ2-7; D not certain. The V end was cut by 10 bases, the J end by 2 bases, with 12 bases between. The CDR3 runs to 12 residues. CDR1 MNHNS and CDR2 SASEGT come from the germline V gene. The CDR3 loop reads CATATPTYEQYF. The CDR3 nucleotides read TGTGCCACCGCGACTCCTACCTACGAGCAGTACTTC.

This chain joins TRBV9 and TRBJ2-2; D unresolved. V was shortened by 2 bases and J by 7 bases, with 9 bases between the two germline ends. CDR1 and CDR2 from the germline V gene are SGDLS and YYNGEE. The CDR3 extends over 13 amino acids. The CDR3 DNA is TGTGCCAGCAGCGTTAACTACGACGGGGAGCTGTTTTTT. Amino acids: CASSVNYDGELFF. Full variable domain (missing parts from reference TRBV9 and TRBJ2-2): DSGVTQTPKHLITATGQRVTLRCSPRSGDLSVYWYQQSLDQGLQFLIQYYNGEERAKGNILERFSAQQFPDLHSELNLSSLELGDSALYFCASSVNYDGELFFGEGSRLTVL.

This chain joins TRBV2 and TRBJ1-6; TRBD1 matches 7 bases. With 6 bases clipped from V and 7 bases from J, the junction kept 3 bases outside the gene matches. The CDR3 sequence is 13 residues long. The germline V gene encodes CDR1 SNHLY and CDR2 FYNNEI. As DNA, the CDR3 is TGTGCCAGCAGGGGACAGTGGAATTCACCCCTCCACTTT. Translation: CASRGQWNSPLHF.

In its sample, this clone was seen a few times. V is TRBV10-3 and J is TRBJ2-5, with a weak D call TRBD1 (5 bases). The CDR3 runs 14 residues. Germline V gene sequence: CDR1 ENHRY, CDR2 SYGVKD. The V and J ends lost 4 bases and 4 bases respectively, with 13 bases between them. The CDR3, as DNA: TGTGCCATCAGTGGAAGTGGAGACAGAGAGACCCAGTACTTC. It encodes CAISGSGDRETQYF.

CDR3 bases: TGTGCCAGCAGCCCCCGAGGAGATGGAAGCGAAAAACTGTTTTTT. It translates to CASSPRGDGSEKLFF. V gene TRBV7-9 combines with J gene TRBJ1-4; D gene uncertain. This CDR3 is built from 15 residues. Trimming took 5 bases from V and 8 from J, leaving 18 bases between them. Germline V lookup: CDR1 SEHNR, CDR2 FQNEAQ (reference sequence).

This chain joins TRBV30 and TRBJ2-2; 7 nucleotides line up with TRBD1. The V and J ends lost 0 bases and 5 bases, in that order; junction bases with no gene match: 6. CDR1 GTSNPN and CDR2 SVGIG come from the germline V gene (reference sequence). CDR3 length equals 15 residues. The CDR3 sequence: CAWSVKGAGTGELFF. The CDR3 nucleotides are TGTGCCTGGAGTGTCAAGGGGGCCGGGACCGGGGAGCTGTTTTTT.

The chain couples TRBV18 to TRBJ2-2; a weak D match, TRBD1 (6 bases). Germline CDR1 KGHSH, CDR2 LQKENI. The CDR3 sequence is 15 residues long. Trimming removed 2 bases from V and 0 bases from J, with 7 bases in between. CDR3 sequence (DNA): TGTGCCAGCTCACCAGACAGGCCGAACACCGGGGAGCTGTTTTTT. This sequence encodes CASSPDRPNTGELFF. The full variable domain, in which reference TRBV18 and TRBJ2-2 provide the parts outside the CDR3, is NAGVMQNPRHLVRRRGQEARLRCSPMKGHSHVYWYRQLPEEGLKFMVYLQKENIIDESGMPKERFSAEFPKEGPSILRIQQVVRGDSAAYFCASSPDRPNTGELFFGEGSRLTVL.

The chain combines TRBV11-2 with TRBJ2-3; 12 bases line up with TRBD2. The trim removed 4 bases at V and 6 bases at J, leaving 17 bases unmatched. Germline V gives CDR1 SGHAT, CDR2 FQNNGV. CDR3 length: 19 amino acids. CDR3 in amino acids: CASSSPPSGRARGSDTQYF. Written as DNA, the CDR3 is TGTGCCAGCAGCTCCCCCCCTAGCGGGAGGGCCCGAGGTTCCGATACGCAGTATTTT.

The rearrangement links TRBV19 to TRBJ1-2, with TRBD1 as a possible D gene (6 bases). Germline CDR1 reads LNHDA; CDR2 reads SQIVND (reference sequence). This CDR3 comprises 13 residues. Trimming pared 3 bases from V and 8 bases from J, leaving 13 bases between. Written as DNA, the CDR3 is TGTGCCAGTAGTATCCTACAGGGAGAAGGCTACACCTTC. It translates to CASSILQGEGYTF.

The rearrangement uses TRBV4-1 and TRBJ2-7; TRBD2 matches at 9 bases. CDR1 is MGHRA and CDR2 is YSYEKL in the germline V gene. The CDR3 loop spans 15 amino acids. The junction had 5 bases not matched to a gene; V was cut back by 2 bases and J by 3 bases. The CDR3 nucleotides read TGCGCCAGCAGCCAACGGGGTAGCGGGAGCTACGAGCAGTACTTC. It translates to CASSQRGSGSYEQYF.

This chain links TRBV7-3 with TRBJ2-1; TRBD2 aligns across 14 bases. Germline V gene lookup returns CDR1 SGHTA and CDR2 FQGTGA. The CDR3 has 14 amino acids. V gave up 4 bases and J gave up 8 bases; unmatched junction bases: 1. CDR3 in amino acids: CASSSGLAGDEQFF. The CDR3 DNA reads TGTGCCAGCAGCTCGGGACTAGCGGGAGATGAGCAGTTCTTC.

This CDR3 reads CASMTGGVFTDTQYF. CDR3 DNA: TGTGCCAGCATGACAGGGGGAGTATTCACAGATACGCAGTATTTT. The chain has TRBV28 and TRBJ2-3; 9 nucleotides agree with TRBD1. The CDR3 is 15 amino acids. V lost 7 bases, J lost 2 bases, and 7 bases stayed unmatched. Germline CDR1 MDHEN, CDR2 SYDVKM.

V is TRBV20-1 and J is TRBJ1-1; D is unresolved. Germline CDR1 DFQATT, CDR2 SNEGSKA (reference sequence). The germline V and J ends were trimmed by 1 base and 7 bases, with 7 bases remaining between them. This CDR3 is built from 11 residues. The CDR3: CSARGEDEAFF. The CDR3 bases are TGCAGTGCTAGAGGAGAGGATGAAGCTTTCTTT.

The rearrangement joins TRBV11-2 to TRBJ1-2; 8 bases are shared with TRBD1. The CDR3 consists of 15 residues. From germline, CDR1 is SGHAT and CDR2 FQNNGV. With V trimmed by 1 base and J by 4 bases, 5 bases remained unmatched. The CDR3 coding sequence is TGTGCCAGCAGCTTAGGAACAGGGGGAATCTATGGCTACACCTTC. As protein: CASSLGTGGIYGYTF.

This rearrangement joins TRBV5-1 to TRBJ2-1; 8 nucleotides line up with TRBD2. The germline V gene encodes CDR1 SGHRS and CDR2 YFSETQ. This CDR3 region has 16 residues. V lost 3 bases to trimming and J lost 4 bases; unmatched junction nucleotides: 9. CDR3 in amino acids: CASSSTSGGPYNEQFF. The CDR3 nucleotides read TGCGCCAGCAGCTCAACAAGCGGGGGCCCTTACAATGAGCAGTTCTTC. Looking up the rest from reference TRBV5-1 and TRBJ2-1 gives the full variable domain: KAGVTQTPRYLIKTRGQQVTLSCSPISGHRSVSWYQQTPGQGLQFLFEYFSETQRNKGNFPGRFSGRQFSNSRSEMNVSTLELGDSALYLCASSSTSGGPYNEQFFGPGTRLTVL.

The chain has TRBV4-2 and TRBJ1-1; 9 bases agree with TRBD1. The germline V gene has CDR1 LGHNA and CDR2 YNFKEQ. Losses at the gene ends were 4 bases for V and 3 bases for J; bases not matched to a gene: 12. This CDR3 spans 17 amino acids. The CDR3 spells CASSLWDRVTVDTEAFF. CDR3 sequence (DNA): TGTGCCAGCAGCCTATGGGACAGGGTAACGGTGGACACTGAAGCTTTCTTT.